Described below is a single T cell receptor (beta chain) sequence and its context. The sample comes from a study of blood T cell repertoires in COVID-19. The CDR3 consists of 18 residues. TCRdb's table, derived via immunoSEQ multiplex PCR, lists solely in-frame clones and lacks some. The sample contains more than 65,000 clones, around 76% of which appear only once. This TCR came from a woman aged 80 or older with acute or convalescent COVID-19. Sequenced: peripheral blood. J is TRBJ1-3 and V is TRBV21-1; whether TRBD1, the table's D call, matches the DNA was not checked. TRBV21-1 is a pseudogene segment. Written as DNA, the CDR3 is TGTGCCAGCAGCTTCCGTCCGACAGGGGGCTTCTCTGGAAACACCATATATTTT. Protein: CASSFRPTGGFSGNTIYF.